The entry below gives a single TCR beta chain sequence along with its context. The antigen is undetermined. This sample was included in a study of blood T cells in healthy people across ages. Whole-study findings and limits: Strong correlation existed between TCR beta diversity and naive T cell percentage. Older individuals had lower TCR beta diversity per million T cells (the decline was roughly linear).

Each donor's blood draw was approximately 10 milliliters of peripheral blood. In germline, CDR1 is SEHNR, CDR2 FQNEAQ (reference sequence). Trimming took off 1 base at V and 8 bases at J, with 11 bases between the two ends. The CDR3 loop spans 13 amino acids. Primers used in a second PCR of roughly 6 to 11 cycles were a sample-barcoded 5' primer and a J-beta primer mix. One entry per CDR3 protein results from TCRdb running MiXCR on the 5' RACE reads. The table has approximately 670,000 distinct CDR3 sequences, around 41% seen once. The specimen sequenced was blood. This clonotype was obtained from a man older than 75 in good health. The chain couples TRBV7-9 to TRBJ1-2, with a weak D call TRBD1 (5 bases). This CDR3 is CASSLGQLPGYTF. In DNA form, the CDR3 reads TGTGCCAGCAGCTTAGGACAGCTCCCGGGCTACACCTTC.